This T cell receptor beta chain was obtained from a study of T cell repertoires in cytomegalovirus infection (dated by TCRdb to the late 2010s). In terms of the full investigation: The HLA type of each donor mattered for the analysis, because public TCR beta signatures pointed to carriage of CMV infection along with the matching HLA type. Points the paper makes about the study in general: The ex vivo response was dominated by HLA-C-restricted CMV-specific TCR beta clonotypes, and the single most frequent clonotype in two of eight donors was supplied by these HLA-C-restricted clonotypes. Cumulative frequency of public TCR beta family members discriminated carriers of CMV infection plus the relevant HLA type in this cohort and an independent roughly 330-donor cohort.

Sequencing was performed on an Illumina HiSeq 1500. TCRdb reworked the public reads: Q25 trimming with fastp, MiXCR clone assembly, productive beta chains retained. Rows are unified per CDR3 protein, each entry keeping the most common DNA and genes. This sample is represented by almost 500,000 distinct CDR3 sequences; roughly 10% of them were singletons. Roughly a tenth of the sample is held by the ten biggest clonotypes. The sample holds many counts of this clonotype. Its antigen is not yet known. The sample holds no much larger clone one base away, and base qualities are not on file. Germline trimming amounts to 4 bases on V and 6 bases on J, with 9 as the count of junction bases outside the gene matches. The CDR3 numbers 15 residues from cysteine through phenylalanine. Only CDR3 DNA is held: 45 bases, read in frame from base 1. Via the germline V gene, CDR1 is SGHDN and CDR2 FVKESK.

Source material: PBMCs. The receptor chain draws on TRBV14 and TRBJ2-4; 7 bases in between match TRBD2. This TCR was sampled from a human donor in good health (CMV status not recorded). Some clones in this sample may be carry-over from other donors' samples. The CDR3 region has the sequence CASSLTTSPINIQYF. Read as DNA, the sequence is TGTGCCAGCAGCCTTACGACTAGCCCGATAAACATTCAGTACTTC.